One sample yielded the 17 T cell receptor beta chains listed below, sequenced in a study of T-cell memory formation after mild COVID-19. MiXCR, applied by TCRdb to the 5' RACE reads, yields one record per CDR3 protein. The table has 350,000 to 400,000 distinct CDR3 sequences, 13% to 15% seen once. Sequenced material: PBMCs or a T cell subset sorted from them (not recorded which). Receptors originate from a man aged 18-30 years who had mild COVID-19 (a few samples of this study predate the infection). Cell type and time point are not known.

V and J are TRBV6-2 or TRBV6-3 and TRBJ2-1; 9 bases fit TRBD2. Germline V gives CDR1 MNHEY, CDR2 SVGEGT. The CDR3 is 16 residues long. V was pared by 4 bases and J by 4 bases, with 8 bases of the junction left unmatched. CDR3 sequence (DNA): TGTGCCAGCAGTTCCTCTAGGACTAGCGAATACAATGAGCAGTTCTTC. Translated, it gives CASSSSRTSEYNEQFF.

This clonotype was seen at least ten times. One junction end disagrees with the germline gene, perhaps due to a read error. The genes are TRBV7-3 and TRBJ2-1, with 11 bases identical to TRBD2. The V gene's germline CDR1 is SGHTA and CDR2 FQGTGA. The CDR3 totals 14 residues. The CDR3 DNA is TGTGCCAGCAGCGTAACTAGCGGGGGAGATGAGCAGTTCTTC. Protein: CASSVTSGGDEQFF.

There are many counts of this clonotype. V is TRBV7-2 and J is TRBJ2-5, with 7 positions matching TRBD2. Germline-derived CDR1 and CDR2 are SGHTA and FQGNSA. V was pared by 5 bases and J by 5 bases, with 17 bases of the junction left unmatched. The CDR3 runs 17 residues. The CDR3 DNA reads TGTGCCAGCAGCCGGATGTTGTTGACGGGGGGAGGGGAGACCCAGTACTTC. Translated: CASSRMLLTGGGETQYF.

This clonotype turned up a few times. This chain uses TRBV28 with TRBJ1-3, with D uncertain. The CDR3 contains 16 residues. Germline values: CDR1 MDHEN, CDR2 SYDVKM. Trimming cost V 3 bases and J 0 bases, with 12 bases left between them. This chain's CDR3 is CASSLPGSSSGNTIYF. The CDR3 DNA reads TGTGCCAGCAGTTTGCCCGGTTCAAGCTCTGGAAACACCATATATTTT.

The chain is built from TRBV20-1 and TRBJ2-3; D gene ambiguous. The CDR3 extends over 13 amino acids. V was clipped by 1 base and J by 3 bases, with 8 bases between them. Germline V CDR1 and CDR2: DFQATT, SNEGSKA (reference sequence). The DNA of the CDR3 is TGCAGTGCTAGAGTGGCAGGTACAGATACGCAGTATTTT. It encodes CSARVAGTDTQYF.

A few counts support this clonotype. V gene TRBV20-1 combines with J gene TRBJ2-7; TRBD1 agrees at 7 bases. Germline CDR1 reads DFQATT; CDR2 reads SNEGSKA (reference sequence). CDR3 length: 13 residues. Trimming removed 0 bases from V and 7 bases from J; junction bases left unmatched: 6. The CDR3 protein is CSAREVRGPEQYV. The CDR3 DNA reads TGCAGTGCTAGAGAAGTGAGGGGGCCTGAGCAGTACGTC.

This clonotype has a handful of counts. The chain carries TRBV11-3 and TRBJ2-2; tentatively, D is TRBD2 (7 bases). Trimming shortened V by 4 bases and J by 6 bases, and 12 bases separated the two germline ends. The CDR3 has 14 residues. The germline gives CDR1 SGHNT, CDR2 YENEEA. CDR3 nucleotides: TGTGCCAGCAGCTCCCGAGGGGGGGCCGGGGAGCTGTTTTTT. Protein sequence: CASSSRGGAGELFF.

The J gene is TRBJ2-1, the V gene TRBV11-3, with 10 positions matching TRBD2. Germline V gives CDR1 SGHNT, CDR2 YENEEA. This CDR3 is built from 12 residues. V was clipped by 5 bases and J by 12 bases; unmatched bases: 4. The CDR3 nucleotides are TGTGCCAGCAGCCCCAGCGGGGGGGGGCAGTTCTTC. It codes for CASSPSGGGQFF.

The chain carries TRBV30 and TRBJ1-1; the D gene is possibly TRBD1 (6 bases). CDR3 size: 15 residues. Per the germline V gene, CDR1 is GTSNPN and CDR2 is SVGIG (reference sequence). Trimming took 0 bases from V and 0 from J, leaving 11 bases between them. The CDR3, as DNA: TGTGCCTGGAGTGTAAACAGGGTTTTGAACACTGAAGCTTTCTTT. Translated, it gives CAWSVNRVLNTEAFF.

The chain joins TRBV28 to TRBJ2-5; maybe TRBD2 (7 bases). Trimming took off 7 bases at V and 6 bases at J, with 21 bases between the two ends. The CDR3 extends over 15 amino acids. CDR1 MDHEN and CDR2 SYDVKM come from the germline V gene. CDR3 nucleotides: TGTGCCAGCACCCCCCAAGGGGGGGCGCTTAAGACCCAGTACTTC. It yields the protein CASTPQGGALKTQYF.

The gene calls are TRBV23-1 and TRBJ1-6; 7 bases fit TRBD1. TRBV23-1 is placed among ORFs of uncertain function. This CDR3 is 18 amino acids long. The junction had 20 bases not matched to a gene; V was cut back by 7 bases and J by 8 bases. CDR3 protein: CASTRPVETGLIDSPLHF. DNA for the CDR3: TGCGCCAGCACCCGTCCGGTAGAGACAGGGCTAATCGATTCACCCCTCCACTTT.

This clonotype is a singleton in its sample. The V gene is TRBV21-1, the J gene TRBJ2-7; the table's D call, TRBD1, has no DNA check behind it. TRBV21-1 is flagged as a pseudogene. The CDR3 is 14 amino acids. The CDR3 reads CASSEIRGVYEQYF. The CDR3 region has the DNA TGTGCCAGCAGCGAAATCAGGGGGGTCTACGAGCAGTACTTC.

This clonotype was seen only a few times. The chain uses TRBV9 and TRBJ1-5; D perhaps matches TRBD1 (5 bases). The CDR3 spans 14 residues. CDR1 and CDR2 from the germline V gene are SGDLS and YYNGEE. The germline V and J ends were trimmed by 3 bases and 3 bases, with 10 bases remaining between them. The CDR3, as DNA: TGTGCCAGCAGCGCCCAGGGATACAATCAGCCCCAGCATTTT. Translation: CASSAQGYNQPQHF.

This rearrangement joins TRBV4-1 to TRBJ2-2; 9 bases map to TRBD1. CDR1 is MGHRA, CDR2 YSYEKL, per germline. There are 15 residues in the CDR3. Trimming cost V 8 bases and J 6 bases; bases outside gene matches: 10. DNA of the CDR3: TGCGCCAGCCGAGAGGGGACAGGGAAATCCGGGGAGCTGTTTTTT. Translation: CASREGTGKSGELFF.

The rearrangement links TRBV11-2 to TRBJ2-1; TRBD1 matches at 9 bases. There are 17 residues in the CDR3. The germline gives CDR1 SGHAT, CDR2 FQNNGV. With V trimmed by 5 bases and J by 7 bases, 15 bases remained unmatched. The CDR3 DNA is TGTGCCAGCAGCCAACCCCGGGACAGGGTGGGTAAAAATGAGCAGTTCTTC. Its protein is CASSQPRDRVGKNEQFF.

The chain combines TRBV7-2 with TRBJ2-5; D is ambiguous. This CDR3 contains 14 residues. Trimming removed 0 bases from V and 5 bases from J, with 10 bases in between. Looked up from germline, CDR1 is SGHTA and CDR2 is FQGNSA. The chain's CDR3 is CASSLALSLETQYF. The CDR3 DNA reads TGTGCCAGCAGCTTAGCGCTTAGCCTGGAGACCCAGTACTTC.

This clonotype has just a few counts. The CDR3 nucleotides are TGTGCCACCAGTGATTCCGGGGCTTCTGGGGCCAACGTCCTGACTTTC. It translates to CATSDSGASGANVLTF. V and J are TRBV24-1 and TRBJ2-6; the D call may be TRBD1 or TRBD2 (5 bases each). CDR1 and CDR2 (germline): KGHDR, SFDVKD. Trimming cost V 2 bases and J 1 base, with 8 bases left between them. CDR3 length: 16 amino acids.